Listed below are T cell receptor beta chains from one sample, sequenced in a study of cytomegalovirus exposure and HLA in healthy donors. Libraries were prepared by immunoSEQ multiplex PCR; TCRdb keeps only in-frame clonotypes and omits some of them. The sample has 200,000 to 250,000 clones, around 88% seen once. The material sequenced was PBMCs. The receptor set was obtained from a young woman in good health and CMV-seronegative. The CDR3 runs from the conserved cysteine through the conserved F or W. D genes are given only for firm matches. The size of a clone is reported for some rows only, either as once, few or many, or as a class for expanded clones.

V gene: TRBV4-3; D gene: .; J gene: TRBJ2-7; clone size: .; CDR3 protein: CASSQDLGGRAYEQYF; CDR3 DNA: TGCGCCAGCAGCCAAGATCTAGGTGGGAGAGCCTACGAGCAGTACTTC
V gene: TRBV9; D gene: TRBD2; J gene: TRBJ2-5; clone size: .; CDR3 protein: CASSVAGTKKETQYF; CDR3 DNA: TGTGCCAGCAGCGTAGCAGGGACTAAAAAAGAGACCCAGTACTTC
V gene: TRBV7-2; D gene: TRBD2; J gene: TRBJ2-7; clone size: few; CDR3 protein: CASWGGSGSPKYF; CDR3 DNA: TGTGCCAGCTGGGGAGGGAGCGGGAGTCCTAAGTACTTC
V gene: TRBV30; D gene: .; J gene: TRBJ1-1; clone size: .; CDR3 protein: CALAEGNTEAFF; CDR3 DNA: TGTGCCTTGGCTGAGGGGAACACTGAAGCTTTCTTT
V gene: TRBV7-2; D gene: TRBD1; J gene: TRBJ1-2; clone size: .; CDR3 protein: CASSLAGTAYGYTF; CDR3 DNA: TGTGCCAGCAGCTTAGCCGGGACAGCCTATGGCTACACCTTC
V gene: TRBV9; D gene: .; J gene: TRBJ2-1; clone size: once; CDR3 protein: CASSVEGSGGLGEQFF; CDR3 DNA: TGTGCCAGCAGCGTAGAGGGGTCGGGGGGCCTGGGGGAGCAGTTCTTC
V gene: TRBV2; D gene: .; J gene: TRBJ2-5; clone size: .; CDR3 protein: CASCSSQVKETQYF; CDR3 DNA: TGTGCCAGCTGTTCCAGTCAGGTAAAAGAGACCCAGTACTTC
V gene: TRBV15; D gene: TRBD1; J gene: TRBJ2-1; clone size: .; CDR3 protein: CATSRNRDRGYNEQFF; CDR3 DNA: TGTGCCACCAGCAGAAACCGGGACAGGGGGTACAATGAGCAGTTCTTC
V gene: TRBV7-2; D gene: TRBD1; J gene: TRBJ1-5; clone size: .; CDR3 protein: CASSGDSYQPQHF; CDR3 DNA: TGTGCCAGCAGTGGGGACAGTTATCAGCCCCAGCATTTT
V gene: TRBV30; D gene: .; J gene: TRBJ2-1; clone size: few; CDR3 protein: CAWRQGGAYNEQFF; CDR3 DNA: TGTGCCTGGAGGCAGGGCGGGGCCTACAATGAGCAGTTCTTC
V gene: TRBV9; D gene: TRBD2; J gene: TRBJ2-7; clone size: .; CDR3 protein: CASSVGGIAGTYEQYF; CDR3 DNA: TGTGCCAGCAGCGTAGGGGGGATAGCGGGAACCTACGAGCAGTACTTC
V gene: TRBV5-5; D gene: TRBD2; J gene: TRBJ2-7; clone size: once; CDR3 protein: CASSLGVAGGPYEQYF; CDR3 DNA: TGTGCCAGCAGCTTGGGAGTAGCGGGGGGGCCCTACGAGCAGTACTTC
V gene: TRBV2; D gene: TRBD1; J gene: TRBJ2-2; clone size: .; CDR3 protein: CASRKGQAARELFF; CDR3 DNA: TGTGCCAGCAGAAAAGGACAGGCCGCCCGGGAGCTGTTTTTT